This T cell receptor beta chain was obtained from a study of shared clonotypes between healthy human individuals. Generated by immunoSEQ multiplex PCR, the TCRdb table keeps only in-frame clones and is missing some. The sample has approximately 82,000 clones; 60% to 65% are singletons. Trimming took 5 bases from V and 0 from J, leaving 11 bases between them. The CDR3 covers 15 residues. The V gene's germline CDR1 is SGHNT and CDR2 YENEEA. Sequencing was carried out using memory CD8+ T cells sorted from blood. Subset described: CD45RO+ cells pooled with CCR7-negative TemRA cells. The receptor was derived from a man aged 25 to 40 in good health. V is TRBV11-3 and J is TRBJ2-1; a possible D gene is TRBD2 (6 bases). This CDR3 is CASSIDGSSYNEQFF. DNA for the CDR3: TGTGCCAGCAGCATTGACGGGAGCTCCTACAATGAGCAGTTCTTC.